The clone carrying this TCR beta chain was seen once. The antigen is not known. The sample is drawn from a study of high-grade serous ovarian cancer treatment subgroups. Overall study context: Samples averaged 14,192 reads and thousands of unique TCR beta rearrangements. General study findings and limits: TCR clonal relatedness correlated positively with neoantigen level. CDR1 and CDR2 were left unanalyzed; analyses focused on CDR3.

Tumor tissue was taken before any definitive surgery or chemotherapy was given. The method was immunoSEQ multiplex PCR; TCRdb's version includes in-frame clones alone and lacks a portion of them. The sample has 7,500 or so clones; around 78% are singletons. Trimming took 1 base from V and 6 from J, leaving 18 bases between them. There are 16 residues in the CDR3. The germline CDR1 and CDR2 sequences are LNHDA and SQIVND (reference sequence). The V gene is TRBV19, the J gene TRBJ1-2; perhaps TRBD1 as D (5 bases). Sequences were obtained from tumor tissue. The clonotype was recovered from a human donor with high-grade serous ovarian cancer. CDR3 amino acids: CASSIVPGLPGDGYTF. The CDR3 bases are TGTGCCAGTAGTATAGTCCCTGGACTGCCGGGGGATGGCTACACCTTC.